Each of the 21 T cell receptor beta chains below was sequenced from the same sample in a study of shared clonotypes between healthy human individuals. Produced via immunoSEQ multiplex PCR; TCRdb's table is partial and in-frame only. The sample shows hundreds of thousands of clones, 96% of them seen only once. Source material: naive CD4+ T cells sorted from blood. Subset reported: CD45RA+ positively selected. These receptors all stem from a woman in her 30s in good health.

The CDR3: CASSLAEKPQHF. The DNA of the CDR3 is TGTGCCAGCAGCTTAGCGGAAAAGCCCCAGCATTTT. V is TRBV7-2 and J is TRBJ1-5, with unresolved D. The CDR3 loop spans 12 amino acids. The V end was cut by 0 bases, the J end by 8 bases, with 5 bases between. Germline lookup yields CDR1 SGHTA and CDR2 FQGNSA.

The genes are TRBV5-4 and TRBJ2-5; 7 bases are a match to TRBD1. Trimming took 3 bases from V and 5 from J; bases not matched to a gene: 16. This CDR3 has 17 amino acids. Germline loops: CDR1 SGHNT, CDR2 YYREEE (reference sequence). The DNA of the CDR3 is TGTGCCAGCAGCTCCGACCTCCCACAGGGGCGCGGGGAGACCCAGTACTTC. Protein sequence: CASSSDLPQGRGETQYF.

The V call is TRBV28, the J call TRBJ1-1; D remains ambiguous. V shed 6 bases and J shed 4 bases, with 9 bases lying between them. The germline CDR1 and CDR2 sequences are MDHEN and SYDVKM. The CDR3 has 12 amino acids. CDR3 in amino acids: CASSSESTEAFF. The DNA for the CDR3 is TGTGCCAGCAGCTCCGAAAGCACTGAAGCTTTCTTT.

The gene calls are TRBV5-4 and TRBJ2-5; a possible D gene is TRBD2 (5 bases). This CDR3 region has 16 residues. Trimming left V 4 bases short and J 5 bases short, with 21 bases between. Germline assignment: CDR1 SGHNT and CDR2 YYREEE (reference sequence). This chain's CDR3 is CASSAAWASRPETQYF. CDR3 nucleotides: TGTGCCAGCAGCGCAGCCTGGGCTAGCCGACCTGAGACCCAGTACTTC.

V and J are TRBV7-6 and TRBJ2-5; possibly TRBD2 for D (8 bases). This CDR3 has 15 residues. Germline lookup yields CDR1 SGHVS and CDR2 FNYEAQ. Deletions cut 2 bases from V and 5 bases from J, with 15 bases between. The CDR3 loop reads CASSLWGLGGETQYF. CDR3 sequence (DNA): TGTGCCAGCAGCTTATGGGGACTAGGGGGCGAGACCCAGTACTTC.

The chain has TRBV6-1 and TRBJ2-1; D possibly corresponds to TRBD1 (5 bases). Per the germline V gene, CDR1 is MNHNS and CDR2 is SASEGT. This CDR3 has 13 residues. V lost 0 bases to trimming and J lost 14 bases, with 14 bases between them. The CDR3 region is CASSEALQGREFF. The CDR3 region has the DNA TGTGCCAGCAGTGAAGCGCTCCAGGGTCGAGAGTTCTTC.

The V gene is TRBV18, the J gene TRBJ2-5, with 11 positions matching TRBD2. The last part of the DNA fits TRBJ2-7 better; the J call may be wrong. The CDR3 extends over 15 amino acids. Germline V gene data show CDR1 as KGHSH and CDR2 as LQKENI. Here the CDR3 DNA reads TGTGCCAGCTCACCATTACTAGCGGGGGACTACGAGCAGTACTTC. Translated: CASSPLLAGDYEQYF.

The rearrangement joins TRBV7-9 to TRBJ2-1; D is possibly TRBD2 (6 bases). The CDR3 loop spans 13 amino acids. Germline V gives CDR1 SEHNR, CDR2 FQNEAQ (reference sequence). V lost 1 base, J lost 14 bases, and 15 bases lay in between. The CDR3 loop is CASSLDLMWEEFF. The CDR3 DNA follows: TGTGCCAGCAGCTTAGATTTGATGTGGGAGGAGTTCTTC. The entire variable domain, with the rest obtained from reference TRBV7-9 and TRBJ2-1, is as follows: DTGVSQNPRHKITKRGQNVTFRCDPISEHNRLYWYRQTLGQGPEFLTYFQNEAQLEKSRLLSDRFSAERPKGSFSTLEIQRTEQGDSAMYLCASSLDLMWEEFFGPGTRLTVL.

The chain couples TRBV28 to TRBJ2-7; 10 nucleotides line up with TRBD1. Germline CDR1 reads MDHEN; CDR2 reads SYDVKM. V trimming: 1 base; J trimming: 2 bases; junction bases outside the gene matches: 2. This CDR3 spans 15 amino acids. CDR3 DNA: TGTGCCAGCAGTTTATTAGGGACAGGGGCCTACGAGCAGTACTTC. Its translation is CASSLLGTGAYEQYF.

On this clone: Other nucleotide sequences in the sample specify the same CDR3. The chain uses TRBV28 and TRBJ2-3; 9 nucleotides agree with TRBD2. The V and J ends lost 4 bases and 3 bases, in that order; junction bases with no gene match: 8. The CDR3 length is 16 residues. The V gene's germline CDR1 is MDHEN and CDR2 SYDVKM. CDR3 in DNA: TGTGCCAGCAGTTCCCCAGCGGGAGGATCGACAGATACGCAGTATTTT. Encoded protein: CASSSPAGGSTDTQYF.

This chain connects TRBV7-9 to TRBJ2-3; 8 positions agree with TRBD1. J was trimmed by 6 bases and V by 5 bases; bases with no gene match: 7. From germline, CDR1 is SEHNR and CDR2 FQNEAQ (reference sequence). CDR3 length: 14 amino acids. In DNA, the CDR3 is TGTGCCAGCAGCCGCGACAGGGGCTACGATACGCAGTATTTT. Residues: CASSRDRGYDTQYF.

The rearrangement links TRBV5-4 to TRBJ1-2, with 9 bases matching TRBD1. The CDR3 loop spans 16 amino acids. Germline CDR1 SGHNT, CDR2 YYREEE (reference sequence). Trimming removed 8 bases from V and 2 bases from J; junction bases left unmatched: 13. The DNA for the CDR3 is TGTGCCAGTACCTCCTGGGACAGGGCCATCAACTATGGCTACACCTTC. As protein: CASTSWDRAINYGYTF.

This clone was recorded only once. The CDR3 nucleotides read TGTGCCAGCAGCTTGATGGAGGCTATCGCTGAAGCTTTCTTT. Protein: CASSLMEAIAEAFF. The chain is built from TRBV7-9 and TRBJ1-1; D unresolved. The CDR3 runs to 14 residues. V lost 3 bases and J lost 6, with 14 bases in between. CDR1 is SEHNR and CDR2 is FQNEAQ in the germline V gene (reference sequence).

The genes are TRBV15 and TRBJ1-3; a weak D match, TRBD1 (5 bases). V lost 9 bases and J lost 0, with 12 bases in between. In germline, CDR1 is LNHNV, CDR2 YYDKDF (reference sequence). The CDR3 consists of 14 residues. The CDR3 nucleotides are TGTGCCACAACGACAGACCTCTCTGGAAACACCATATATTTT. Translated: CATTTDLSGNTIYF.

J is TRBJ1-1 and V is TRBV28; D may be TRBD1 (5 bases). V dropped 5 bases and J dropped 11 bases, with 12 bases sitting between them. CDR3 length: 11 amino acids. Germline CDR1 reads MDHEN; CDR2 reads SYDVKM. The CDR3 DNA reads as TGTGCCAGCAGTCTCTTAAACAGGGCTTTCTTT. It encodes CASSLLNRAFF. Variable domain in full (rest from reference TRBV28 and TRBJ1-1): DVKVTQSSRYLVKRTGEKVFLECVQDMDHENMFWYRQDPGLGLRLIYFSYDVKMKEKGDIPEGYSVSREKKERFSLILESASTNQTSMYLCASSLLNRAFFGQGTRLTVV.

This chain connects TRBV7-8 to TRBJ1-5, with TRBD1 matching over 7 bases. Germline V gives CDR1 SGHVS, CDR2 FQNEAQ. After removal of 2 bases from V and 4 bases from J, the junction contained 8 bases not matched to a gene. This CDR3 has 16 amino acids. The CDR3 bases are TGTGCCAGCAGCTTAAGCGACAGGGTTCCGAATCAGCCCCAGCATTTT. Translated: CASSLSDRVPNQPQHF. Combining the CDR3 with reference TRBV7-8 and TRBJ1-5 gives the whole variable domain GAGVSQSPRYKVAKRGQDVALRCDPISGHVSLFWYQQALGQGPEFLTYFQNEAQLDKSGLPSDRFFAERPEGSVSTLKIQRTQQEDSAVYLCASSLSDRVPNQPQHFGDGTRLSIL.

The CDR3 nucleotides are TGTGCCAGTGCGGGGCAGACCTACGAGCAGTACTTC. Its translation is CASAGQTYEQYF. This chain uses TRBV19 with TRBJ2-7, with a tentative D call TRBD2 (6 bases). Trimming shortened V by 8 bases and J by 2 bases, and 10 bases separated the two germline ends. Germline values: CDR1 LNHDA, CDR2 SQIVND (reference sequence). This CDR3 has 12 amino acids.

The chain uses TRBV5-4 and TRBJ1-2; no reliable D call. Trimming cost V 2 bases and J 4 bases, with 12 bases left between them. Germline CDR1 SGHNT, CDR2 YYREEE (reference sequence). CDR3 length equals 14 residues. The CDR3 region has the DNA TGTGCCAGCAGCTTCCTAGGGCGACGCTATGGCTACACCTTC. It translates to CASSFLGRRYGYTF. Filled out from reference TRBV5-4 and TRBJ1-2, the complete variable domain reads ETGVTQSPTHLIKTRGQQVTLRCSSQSGHNTVSWYQQALGQGPQFIFQYYREEENGRGNFPPRFSGLQFPNYSSELNVNALELDDSALYLCASSFLGRRYGYTFGSGTRLTVV.

The V call is TRBV6-1, the J call TRBJ2-7, with 11 bases lining up with TRBD1. CDR1 is MNHNS and CDR2 is SASEGT in the germline V gene. V was clipped by 1 base and J by 6 bases; unmatched bases: 5. The CDR3 length is 15 residues. This CDR3 reads CASSEGGTGGREQYF. CDR3 bases: TGTGCCAGCAGTGAAGGCGGGACAGGGGGTCGCGAGCAGTACTTC.

The chain uses TRBV4-1 and TRBJ2-3; 11 positions match TRBD2. Germline lookup yields CDR1 MGHRA and CDR2 YSYEKL. The CDR3 has 17 residues. Germline trimming cut 3 bases from V and 3 bases from J; bases unmatched to any gene: 8. In DNA, the CDR3 is TGCGCCAGCAGCCACGGCCTTAGCGGGAGGGATACAGATACGCAGTATTTT. It specifies CASSHGLSGRDTDTQYF.

V usage is TRBV7-2 and J usage is TRBJ2-2, with 7 bases matching TRBD2. The CDR3 totals 14 residues. J was trimmed by 7 bases and V by 4 bases; bases with no gene match: 6. Germline CDR1 reads SGHTA; CDR2 reads FQGNSA. CDR3 sequence: CASSSVGGSGELFF. The CDR3 DNA is TGTGCCAGCAGCTCGGTGGGCGGGAGCGGGGAGCTGTTTTTT.